This T cell receptor beta chain was sequenced for a study of neoadjuvant anti-PD-1 for oral cavity cancer. General study findings and limits: Pretreatment Treg/Th17 ratio correlated inversely with post-treatment tumor clonality. TCR analyses covered only a few patients per response group.

About this clone: Its specificity is unknown.

PBMC libraries mostly used about 450 ng of input genomic DNA, with six replicates per sample. The table came from immunoSEQ multiplex PCR; TCRdb's copy has only in-frame clones and leaves some out. The sample carries 18,000 or so clones, around three quarters recorded once. Between the trimmed V and J ends, which lost 4 bases and 3 bases, there was a span of 16 bases. This CDR3 comprises 16 residues. CDR1 is PRHDT and CDR2 is FYEKMQ in the germline V gene (reference sequence). V and J are TRBV13 and TRBJ2-1; D is possibly TRBD2 (5 bases). The source material was PBMCs, sampled before nivolumab (anti-PD-1) treatment. The sequence derives from a person between 40 and 80 years old with oral cavity squamous cell carcinoma. DNA for the CDR3: TGTGCCAGCAGCTCCAAACTAGACCCCAGCTACAATGAGCAGTTCTTC. It codes for CASSSKLDPSYNEQFF.